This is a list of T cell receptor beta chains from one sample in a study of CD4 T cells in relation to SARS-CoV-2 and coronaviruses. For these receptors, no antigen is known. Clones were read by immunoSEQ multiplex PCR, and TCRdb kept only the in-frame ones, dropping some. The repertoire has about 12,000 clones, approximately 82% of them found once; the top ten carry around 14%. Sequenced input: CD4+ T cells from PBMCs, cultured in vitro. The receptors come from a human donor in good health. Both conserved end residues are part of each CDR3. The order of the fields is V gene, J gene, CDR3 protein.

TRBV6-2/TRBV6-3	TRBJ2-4	CASSYSVGQGTALGKNIQYF
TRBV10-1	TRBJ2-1	CASGPAGTGANEQFF
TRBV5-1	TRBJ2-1	CASSSPGTGALSLAGVFTYNEQFF
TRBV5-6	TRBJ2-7	CASSLTNPYEQYF
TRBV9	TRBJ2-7	CASSVARVPKYLGSYEQYF
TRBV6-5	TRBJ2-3	CASTLRQKGTDTQYF
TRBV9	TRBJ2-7	CASSVGIGRGSYEQYF
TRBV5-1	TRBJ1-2	CASSLVSSAAGGYTF
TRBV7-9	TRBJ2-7	CASSPWGGEQYF
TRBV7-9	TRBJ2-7	CASSPLQGGFSSYEQYF
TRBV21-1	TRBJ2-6	CASSLRPLRDLGANVLTF
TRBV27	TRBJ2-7	CASSSNEGRFYEQYF
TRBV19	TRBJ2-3	CASNSDGRGITDTQYF
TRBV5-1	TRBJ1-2	CASSFGVREGYTF
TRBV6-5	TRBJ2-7	CASRASGPYEQYF
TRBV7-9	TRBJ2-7	CASSPRTSGSDEQYF
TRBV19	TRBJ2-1	CASSIGVRGNEQFF
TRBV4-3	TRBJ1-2	CASSQEGTRSGYTF
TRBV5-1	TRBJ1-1	CASSLVGQTGEAFF
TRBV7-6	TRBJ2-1	CASSQIRDRSYNEQFF
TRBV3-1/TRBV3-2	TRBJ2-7	CASSQRLGLAHAYEQYF
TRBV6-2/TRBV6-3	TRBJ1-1	CASSTQGVTEAFF
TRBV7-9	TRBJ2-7	CASSLSGRTYEQYF
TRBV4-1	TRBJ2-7	CASSQGPGQGTYEQYF
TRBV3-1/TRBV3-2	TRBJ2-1	CASSQVHGGEQFF
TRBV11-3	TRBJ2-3	CASSLNGGASDTQYF
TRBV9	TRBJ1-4	CASSVGRREGGEKLFF
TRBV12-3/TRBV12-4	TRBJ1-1	CASSLRWNTEAFF
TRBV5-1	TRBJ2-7	CASSSNGLEGREQYF
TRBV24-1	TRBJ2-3	CATSGAGGSRGDTQYF
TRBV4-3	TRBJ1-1	CASSQVFGQMNTEAFF
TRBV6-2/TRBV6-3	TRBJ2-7	CASSYGGQGREQYF
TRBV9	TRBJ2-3	CASSVSQDGHGYF
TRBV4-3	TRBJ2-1	CASSPGLAGRSNEQFF
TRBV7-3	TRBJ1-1	CASSLAPGPYTEAFF
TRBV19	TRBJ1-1	CASRLSSWTDATEAFF
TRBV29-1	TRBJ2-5	CSVIPSQETQYF
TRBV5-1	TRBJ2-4	CASSLEGRWNIQYF
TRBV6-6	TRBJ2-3	CASSYSAGGGADTQYF
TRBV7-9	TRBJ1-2	CASSSHEGYGYTF
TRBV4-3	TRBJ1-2	CASSRGQGAFYGYTF
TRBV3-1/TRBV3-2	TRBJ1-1	CASSQVFAPTTEAFF
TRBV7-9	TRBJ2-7	CASSLQSFYEQYF
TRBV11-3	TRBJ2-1	CASSRDGGRASEQFF
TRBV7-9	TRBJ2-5	CASSSTYSGQEVEETQYF